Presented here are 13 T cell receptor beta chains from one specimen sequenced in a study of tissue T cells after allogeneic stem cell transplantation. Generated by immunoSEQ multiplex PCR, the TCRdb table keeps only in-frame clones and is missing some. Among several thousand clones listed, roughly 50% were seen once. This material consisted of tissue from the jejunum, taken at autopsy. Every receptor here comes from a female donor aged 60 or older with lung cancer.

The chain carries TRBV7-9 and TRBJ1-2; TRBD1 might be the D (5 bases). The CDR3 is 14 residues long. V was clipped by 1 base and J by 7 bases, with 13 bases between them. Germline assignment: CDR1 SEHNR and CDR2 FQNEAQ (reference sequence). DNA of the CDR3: TGTGCCAGCAGCTTAGGGGGGGTACAATCTGGCTACACCTTC. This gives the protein CASSLGGVQSGYTF.

The CDR3 spells CATSDSTGPYEQYF. CDR3 in DNA: TGTGCCACCAGTGACTCGACAGGGCCCTACGAGCAGTACTTC. V gene TRBV24-1 combines with J gene TRBJ2-7; 7 nucleotides align to TRBD1. Germline V gene sequence: CDR1 KGHDR, CDR2 SFDVKD. The CDR3 has 14 amino acids. V lost 4 bases to trimming and J lost 2 bases; unmatched junction nucleotides: 4.

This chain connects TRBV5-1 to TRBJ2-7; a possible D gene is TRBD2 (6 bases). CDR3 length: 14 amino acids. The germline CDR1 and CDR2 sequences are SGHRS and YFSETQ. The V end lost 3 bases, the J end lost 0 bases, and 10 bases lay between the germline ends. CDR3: CASSSGLVSYEQYF. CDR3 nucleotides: TGCGCCAGCAGCTCGGGACTGGTCTCCTACGAGCAGTACTTC.

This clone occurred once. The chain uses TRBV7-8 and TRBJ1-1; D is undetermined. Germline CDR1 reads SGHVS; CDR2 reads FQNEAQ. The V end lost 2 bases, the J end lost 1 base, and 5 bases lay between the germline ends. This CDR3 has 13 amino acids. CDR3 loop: CASSLQENTEAFF. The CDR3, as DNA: TGTGCCAGCAGCTTACAGGAGAACACTGAAGCTTTCTTT.

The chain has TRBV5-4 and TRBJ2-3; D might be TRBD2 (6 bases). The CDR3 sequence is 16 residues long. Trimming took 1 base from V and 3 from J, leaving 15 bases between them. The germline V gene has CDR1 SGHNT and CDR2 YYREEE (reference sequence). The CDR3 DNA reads TGTGCCAGCAGCTTGCGAACTTTAGCGGTGACAGATACGCAGTATTTT. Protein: CASSLRTLAVTDTQYF.

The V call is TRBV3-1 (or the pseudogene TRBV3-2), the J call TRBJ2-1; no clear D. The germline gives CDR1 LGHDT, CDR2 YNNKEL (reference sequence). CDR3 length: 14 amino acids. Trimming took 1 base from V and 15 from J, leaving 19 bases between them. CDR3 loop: CASSQVTSATDRFF. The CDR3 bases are TGTGCCAGCAGCCAAGTTACCTCCGCGACCGACCGGTTCTTC.

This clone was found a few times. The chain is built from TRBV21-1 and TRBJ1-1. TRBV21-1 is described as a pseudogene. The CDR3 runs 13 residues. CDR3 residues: CASSKMAEGEAFF. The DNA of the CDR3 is TGTGCCAGCAGCAAAATGGCGGAGGGGGAAGCTTTCTTT.

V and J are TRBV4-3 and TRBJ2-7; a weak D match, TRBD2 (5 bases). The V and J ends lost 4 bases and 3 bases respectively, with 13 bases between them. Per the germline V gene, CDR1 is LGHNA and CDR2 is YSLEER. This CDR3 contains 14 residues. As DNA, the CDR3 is TGCGCCAGCAGCCCGGGGATCGGCAGCTACGAGCAGTACTTC. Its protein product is CASSPGIGSYEQYF.

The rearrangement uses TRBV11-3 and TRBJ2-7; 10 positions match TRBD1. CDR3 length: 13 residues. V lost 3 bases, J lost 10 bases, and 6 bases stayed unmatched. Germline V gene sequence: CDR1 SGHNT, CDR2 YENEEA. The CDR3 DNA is TGTGCCAGCAGCTTCGGGACAGGGGTTTTTCAGTACTTC. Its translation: CASSFGTGVFQYF.

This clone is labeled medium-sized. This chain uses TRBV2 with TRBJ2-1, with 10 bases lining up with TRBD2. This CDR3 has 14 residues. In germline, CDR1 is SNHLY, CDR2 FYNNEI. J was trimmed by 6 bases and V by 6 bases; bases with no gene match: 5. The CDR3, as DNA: TGTGCCAGCAGGACCACTAGCGGGGTCAATGAGCAGTTCTTC. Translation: CASRTTSGVNEQFF.

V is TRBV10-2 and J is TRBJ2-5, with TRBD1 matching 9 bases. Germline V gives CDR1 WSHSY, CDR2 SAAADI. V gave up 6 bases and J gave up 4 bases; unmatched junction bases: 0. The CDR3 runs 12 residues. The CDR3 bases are TGCGCCAGCAGGACAGGGGGAGAGACCCAGTACTTC. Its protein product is CASRTGGETQYF.

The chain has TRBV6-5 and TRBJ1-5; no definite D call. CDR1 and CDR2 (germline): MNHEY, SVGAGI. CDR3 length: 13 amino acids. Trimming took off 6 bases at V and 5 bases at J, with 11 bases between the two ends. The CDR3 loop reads CASSDYRYQPQHF. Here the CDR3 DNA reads TGTGCCAGCAGCGATTACAGATATCAGCCCCAGCATTTT.

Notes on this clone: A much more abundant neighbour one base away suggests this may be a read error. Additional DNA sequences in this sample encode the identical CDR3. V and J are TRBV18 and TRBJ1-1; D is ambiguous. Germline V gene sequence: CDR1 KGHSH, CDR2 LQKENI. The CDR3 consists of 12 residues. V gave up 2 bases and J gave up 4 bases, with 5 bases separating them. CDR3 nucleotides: TGTGCCAGCTCACCAGACGCCACTGAAGCTTTCTTT. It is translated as CASSPDATEAFF. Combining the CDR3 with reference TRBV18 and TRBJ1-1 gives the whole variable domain NAGVMQNPRHLVRRRGQEARLRCSPMKGHSHVYWYRQLPEEGLKFMVYLQKENIIDESGMPKERFSAEFPKEGPSILRIQQVVRGDSAAYFCASSPDATEAFFGQGTRLTVV.